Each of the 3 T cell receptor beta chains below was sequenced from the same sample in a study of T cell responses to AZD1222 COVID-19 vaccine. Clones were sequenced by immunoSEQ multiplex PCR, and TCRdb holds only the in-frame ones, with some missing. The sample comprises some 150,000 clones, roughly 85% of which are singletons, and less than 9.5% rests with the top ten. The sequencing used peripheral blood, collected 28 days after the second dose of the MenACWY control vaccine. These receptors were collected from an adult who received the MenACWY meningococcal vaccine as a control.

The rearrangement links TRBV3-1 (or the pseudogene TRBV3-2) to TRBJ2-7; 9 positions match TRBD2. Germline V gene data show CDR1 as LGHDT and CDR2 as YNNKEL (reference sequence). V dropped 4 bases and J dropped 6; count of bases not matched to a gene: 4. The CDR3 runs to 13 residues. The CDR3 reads CASSPRGGREQYV. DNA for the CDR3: TGTGCCAGCAGCCCGCGGGGGGGCCGCGAGCAGTACGTC.

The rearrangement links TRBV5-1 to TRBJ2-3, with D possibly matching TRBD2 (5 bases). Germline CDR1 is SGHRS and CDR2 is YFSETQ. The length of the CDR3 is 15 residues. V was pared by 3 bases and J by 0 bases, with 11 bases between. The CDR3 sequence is CASSSERPSTDTQYF. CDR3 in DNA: TGCGCCAGCAGCTCAGAGCGGCCGAGCACAGATACGCAGTATTTT.

For the CDR3, the DNA is TGTGCCAGCAGTTACACGGACGAGCAGTACTTC. Translating gives CASSYTDEQYF. The chain carries TRBV6-1 and TRBJ2-7; D not certain. Germline CDR1 MNHNS, CDR2 SASEGT. CDR3 size: 11 residues. Trimming took off 5 bases at V and 5 bases at J, with 7 bases between the two ends.